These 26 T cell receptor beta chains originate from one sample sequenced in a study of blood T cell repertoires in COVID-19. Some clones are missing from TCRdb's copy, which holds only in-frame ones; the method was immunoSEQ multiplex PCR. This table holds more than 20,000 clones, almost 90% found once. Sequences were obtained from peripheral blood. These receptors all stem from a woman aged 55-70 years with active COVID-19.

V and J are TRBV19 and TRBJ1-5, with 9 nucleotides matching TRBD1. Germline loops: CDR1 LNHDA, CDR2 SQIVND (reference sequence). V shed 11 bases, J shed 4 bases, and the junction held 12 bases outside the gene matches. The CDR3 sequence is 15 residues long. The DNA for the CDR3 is TGTGCCTCTCGCCCCAGGGGACAGGGTAATCAGCCCCAGCATTTT. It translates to CASRPRGQGNQPQHF.

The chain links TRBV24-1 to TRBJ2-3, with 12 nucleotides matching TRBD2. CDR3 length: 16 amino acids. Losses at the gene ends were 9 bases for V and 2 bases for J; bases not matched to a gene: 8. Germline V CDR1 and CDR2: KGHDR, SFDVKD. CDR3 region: CATQDGLAGFTDTQYF. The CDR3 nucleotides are TGTGCCACCCAAGACGGACTAGCGGGGTTCACAGATACGCAGTATTTT.

The DNA for the CDR3 is TGTGCCAGCATCCTGAGCGTGCTTGGGACTGAAGCTTTCTTT. Translation: CASILSVLGTEAFF. This chain connects TRBV28 to TRBJ1-1; D not certain. The germline CDR1 and CDR2 sequences are MDHEN and SYDVKM. Trimming stripped 7 bases from V and 5 bases from J, with 17 bases between. This CDR3 has 14 amino acids. The variable domain in full, completed from reference TRBV28 and TRBJ1-1, reads DVKVTQSSRYLVKRTGEKVFLECVQDMDHENMFWYRQDPGLGLRLIYFSYDVKMKEKGDIPEGYSVSREKKERFSLILESASTNQTSMYLCASILSVLGTEAFFGQGTRLTVV.

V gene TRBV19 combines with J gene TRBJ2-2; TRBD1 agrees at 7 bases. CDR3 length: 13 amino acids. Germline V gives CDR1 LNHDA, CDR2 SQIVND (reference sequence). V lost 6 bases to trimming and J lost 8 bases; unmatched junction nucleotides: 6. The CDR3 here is CASRLDRAGELFF. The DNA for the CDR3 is TGTGCCAGTAGACTCGACAGGGCGGGGGAGCTGTTTTTT.

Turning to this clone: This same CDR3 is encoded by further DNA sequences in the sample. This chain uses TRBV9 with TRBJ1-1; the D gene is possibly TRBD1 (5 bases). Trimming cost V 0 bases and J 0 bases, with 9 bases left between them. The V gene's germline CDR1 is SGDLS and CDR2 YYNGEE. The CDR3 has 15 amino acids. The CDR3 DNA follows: TGTGCCAGCAGCGTAGGAGACAGAATGAACACTGAAGCTTTCTTT. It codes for CASSVGDRMNTEAFF.

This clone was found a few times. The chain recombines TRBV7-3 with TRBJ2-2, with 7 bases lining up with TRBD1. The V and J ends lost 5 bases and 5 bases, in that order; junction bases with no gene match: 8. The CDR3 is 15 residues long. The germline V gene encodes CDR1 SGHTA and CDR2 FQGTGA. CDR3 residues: CASSPRDSPTGELFF. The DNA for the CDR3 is TGTGCCAGCAGCCCCCGGGACAGCCCGACCGGGGAGCTGTTTTTT.

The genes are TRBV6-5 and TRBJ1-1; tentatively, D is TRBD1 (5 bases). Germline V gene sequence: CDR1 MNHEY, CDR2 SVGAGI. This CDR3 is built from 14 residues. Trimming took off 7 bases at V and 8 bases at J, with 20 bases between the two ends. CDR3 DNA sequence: TGTGCCAGCACGGGGGAAGAGGGGAAAATCGAAGCTTTCTTT. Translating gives CASTGEEGKIEAFF.

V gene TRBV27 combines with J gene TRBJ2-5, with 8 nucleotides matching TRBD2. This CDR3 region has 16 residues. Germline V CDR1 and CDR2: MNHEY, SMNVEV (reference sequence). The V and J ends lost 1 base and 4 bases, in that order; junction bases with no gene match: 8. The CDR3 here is CASSLWPAGVGETQYF. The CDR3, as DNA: TGTGCCAGCAGTTTATGGCCAGCGGGAGTGGGAGAGACCCAGTACTTC.

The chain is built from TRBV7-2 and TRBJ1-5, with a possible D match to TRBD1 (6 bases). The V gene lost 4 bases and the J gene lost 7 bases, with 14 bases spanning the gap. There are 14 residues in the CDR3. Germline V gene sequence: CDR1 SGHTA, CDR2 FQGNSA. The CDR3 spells CASSSQQGQQPQHF. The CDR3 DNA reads TGTGCCAGCAGCTCCCAACAGGGTCAACAGCCCCAGCATTTT.

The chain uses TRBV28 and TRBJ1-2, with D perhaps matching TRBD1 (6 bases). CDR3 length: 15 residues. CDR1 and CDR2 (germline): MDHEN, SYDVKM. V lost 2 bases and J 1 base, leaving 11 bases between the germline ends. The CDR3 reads CASSLGTGYNYGYTF. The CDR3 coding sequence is TGTGCCAGCAGTTTAGGAACAGGGTATAACTATGGCTACACCTTC.

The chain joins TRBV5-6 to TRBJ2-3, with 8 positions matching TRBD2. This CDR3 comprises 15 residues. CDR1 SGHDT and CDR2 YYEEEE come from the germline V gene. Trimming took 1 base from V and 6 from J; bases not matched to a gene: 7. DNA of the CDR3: TGTGCCAGCAGCTTGATGCGACTAGCGACGGATACGCAGTATTTT. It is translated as CASSLMRLATDTQYF.

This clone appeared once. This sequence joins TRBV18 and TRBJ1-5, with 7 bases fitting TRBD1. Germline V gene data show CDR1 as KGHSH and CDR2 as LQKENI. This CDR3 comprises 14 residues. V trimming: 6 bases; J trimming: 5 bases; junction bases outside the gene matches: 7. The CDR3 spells CASSTTGDHQPQHF. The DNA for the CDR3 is TGTGCCAGCTCGACTACAGGGGACCATCAGCCCCAGCATTTT.

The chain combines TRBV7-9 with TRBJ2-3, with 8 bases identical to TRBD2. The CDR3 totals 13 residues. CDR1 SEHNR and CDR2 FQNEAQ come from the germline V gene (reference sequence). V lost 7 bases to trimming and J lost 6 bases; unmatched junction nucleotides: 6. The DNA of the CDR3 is TGTGCCAGCAATCGGGGGGGTGCCGATACGCAGTATTTT. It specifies CASNRGGADTQYF.

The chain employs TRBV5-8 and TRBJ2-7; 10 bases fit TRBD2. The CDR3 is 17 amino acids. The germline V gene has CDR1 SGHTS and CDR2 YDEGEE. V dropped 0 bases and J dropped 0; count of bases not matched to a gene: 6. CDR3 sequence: CASSLVGLAESSYEQYF. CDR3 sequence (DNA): TGTGCCAGCAGCTTGGTTGGACTAGCGGAAAGCTCCTACGAGCAGTACTTC.

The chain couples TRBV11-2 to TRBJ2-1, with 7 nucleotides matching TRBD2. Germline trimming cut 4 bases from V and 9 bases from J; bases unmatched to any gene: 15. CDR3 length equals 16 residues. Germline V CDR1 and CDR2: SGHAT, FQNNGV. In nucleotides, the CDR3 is TGTGCCAGCAGCTCCGACCCCCTCAGAGGGGAGGGTGAGCAGTTCTTC. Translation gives CASSSDPLRGEGEQFF.

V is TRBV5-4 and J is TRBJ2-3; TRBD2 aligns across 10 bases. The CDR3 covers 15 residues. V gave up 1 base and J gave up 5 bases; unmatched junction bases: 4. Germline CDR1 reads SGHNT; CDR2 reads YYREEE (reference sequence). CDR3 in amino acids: CASSLWTSGRDTQYF. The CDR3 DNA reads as TGTGCCAGCAGCTTGTGGACTAGCGGTAGAGATACGCAGTATTTT.

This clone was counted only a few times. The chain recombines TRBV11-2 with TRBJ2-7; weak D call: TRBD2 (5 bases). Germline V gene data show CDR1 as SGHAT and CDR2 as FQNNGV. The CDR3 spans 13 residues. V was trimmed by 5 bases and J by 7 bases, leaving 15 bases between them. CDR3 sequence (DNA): TGTGCCAGCAGCCCCCCGTGGACGGGAGAGCAGTACTTC. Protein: CASSPPWTGEQYF. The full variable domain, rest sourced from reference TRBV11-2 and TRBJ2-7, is EAGVAQSPRYKIIEKRQSVAFWCNPISGHATLYWYQQILGQGPKLLIQFQNNGVVDDSQLPKDRFSAERLKGVDSTLKIQPAKLEDSAVYLCASSPPWTGEQYFGPGTRLTVT.

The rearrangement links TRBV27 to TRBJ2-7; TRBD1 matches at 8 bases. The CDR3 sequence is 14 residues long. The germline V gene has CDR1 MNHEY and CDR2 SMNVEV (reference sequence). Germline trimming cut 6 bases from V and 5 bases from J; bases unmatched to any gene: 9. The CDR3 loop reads CASSLWTGTDEQYF. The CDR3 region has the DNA TGTGCCAGCAGCCTTTGGACAGGGACAGACGAGCAGTACTTC.

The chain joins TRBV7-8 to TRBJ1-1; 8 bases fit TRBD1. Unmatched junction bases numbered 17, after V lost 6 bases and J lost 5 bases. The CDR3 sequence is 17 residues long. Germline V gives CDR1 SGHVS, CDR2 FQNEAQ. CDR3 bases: TGTGCCAGCAGACCCCGGCCAGGGGGCAACGTGGGTACTGAAGCTTTCTTT. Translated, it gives CASRPRPGGNVGTEAFF.

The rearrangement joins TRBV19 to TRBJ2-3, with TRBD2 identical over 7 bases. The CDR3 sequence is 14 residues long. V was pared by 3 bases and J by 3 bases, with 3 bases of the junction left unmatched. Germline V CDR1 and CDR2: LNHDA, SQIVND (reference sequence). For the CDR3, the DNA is TGTGCCAGTAGTATGGGGGGAGGGACAGATACGCAGTATTTT. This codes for CASSMGGGTDTQYF.

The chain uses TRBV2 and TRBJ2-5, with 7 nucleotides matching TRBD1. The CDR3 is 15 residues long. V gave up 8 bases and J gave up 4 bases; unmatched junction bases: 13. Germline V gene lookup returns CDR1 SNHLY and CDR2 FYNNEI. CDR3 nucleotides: TGTGCCAGCTCCAAAAACAGGGGTCAGGGAGAGACCCAGTACTTC. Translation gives CASSKNRGQGETQYF.

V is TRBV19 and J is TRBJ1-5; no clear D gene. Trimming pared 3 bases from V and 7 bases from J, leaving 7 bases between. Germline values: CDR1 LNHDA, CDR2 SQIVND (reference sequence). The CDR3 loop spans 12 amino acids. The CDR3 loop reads CASSMRGQPQHF. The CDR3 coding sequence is TGTGCCAGTAGTATGAGAGGGCAGCCCCAGCATTTT.

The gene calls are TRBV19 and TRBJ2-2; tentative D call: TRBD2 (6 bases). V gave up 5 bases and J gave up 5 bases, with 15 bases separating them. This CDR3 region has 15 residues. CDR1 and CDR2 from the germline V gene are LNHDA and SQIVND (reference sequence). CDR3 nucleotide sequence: TGTGCCAGTAGTCGCGGGAACTGGGGGACCGGGGAGCTGTTTTTT. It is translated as CASSRGNWGTGELFF.

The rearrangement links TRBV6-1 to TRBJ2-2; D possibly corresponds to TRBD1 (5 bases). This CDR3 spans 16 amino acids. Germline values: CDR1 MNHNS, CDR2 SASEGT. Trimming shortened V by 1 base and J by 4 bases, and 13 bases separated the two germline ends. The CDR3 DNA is TGTGCCAGCAGTGAAGTAAGGGGCTTGACCACCGGGGAGCTGTTTTTT. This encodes CASSEVRGLTTGELFF.

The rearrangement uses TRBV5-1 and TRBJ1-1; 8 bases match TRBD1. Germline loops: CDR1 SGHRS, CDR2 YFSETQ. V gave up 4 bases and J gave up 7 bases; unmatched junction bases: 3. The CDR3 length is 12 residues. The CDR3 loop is CASSPGQGEAFF. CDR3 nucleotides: TGCGCCAGCAGCCCCGGACAGGGTGAAGCTTTCTTT.

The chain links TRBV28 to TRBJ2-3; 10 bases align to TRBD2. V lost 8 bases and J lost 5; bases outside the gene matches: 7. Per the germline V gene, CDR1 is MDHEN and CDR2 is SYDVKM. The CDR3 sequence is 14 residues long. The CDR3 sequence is CASLSGREEDTQYF. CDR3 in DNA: TGTGCCAGCCTAAGCGGGAGGGAAGAAGATACGCAGTATTTT.